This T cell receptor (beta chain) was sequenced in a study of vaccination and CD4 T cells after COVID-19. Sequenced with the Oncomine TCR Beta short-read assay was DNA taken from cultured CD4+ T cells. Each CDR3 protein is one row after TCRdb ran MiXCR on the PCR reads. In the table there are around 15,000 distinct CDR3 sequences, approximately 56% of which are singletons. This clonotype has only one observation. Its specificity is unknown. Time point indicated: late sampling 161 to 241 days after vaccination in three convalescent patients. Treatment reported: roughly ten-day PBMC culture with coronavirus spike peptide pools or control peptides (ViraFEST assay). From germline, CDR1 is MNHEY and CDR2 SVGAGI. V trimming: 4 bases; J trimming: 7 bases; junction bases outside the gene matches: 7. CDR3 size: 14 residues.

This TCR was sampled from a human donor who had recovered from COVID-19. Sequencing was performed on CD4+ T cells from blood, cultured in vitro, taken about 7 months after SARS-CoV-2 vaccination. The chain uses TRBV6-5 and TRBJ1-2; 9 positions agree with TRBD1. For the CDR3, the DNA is TGTGCCAGCAGTTCGGGACAGGGTATAGGTGGCTACACCTTC. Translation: CASSSGQGIGGYTF.